The 8 T cell receptor beta chains presented below share a single source sample, sequenced in a study of tumor and adjacent non-tumor tissue in lung cancer. No cell sorting was done before RNA was extracted from the tissue. A modified ARM-PCR protocol with three rounds of nested PCR amplified TCRbeta. TCRdb called the multiplex PCR reads again in MiXCR, with one record for every CDR3 protein. The sample yields roughly 200,000 distinct CDR3 sequences, about 76% seen once. The sequenced sample was lung tumor tissue. The source is a man aged 55 to 70 with non-small cell lung cancer.

As regards this clonotype: A much larger clone lies a single base off, so this may be a read error. This sequence joins TRBV20-1 and TRBJ2-5; either TRBD1 or TRBD2 may supply D (5 bases each). The germline V gene encodes CDR1 DFQATT and CDR2 SNEGSKA (reference sequence). This CDR3 has 15 residues. CDR3 sequence reads: CIASPLGMDKETQYF. CDR3 coding DNA: TGCATTGCTAGCCCATTGGGGATGGACAAAGAGACCCAGTACTTC.

A remark on this clonotype: A much larger clone differs by one base, so this may be a read error. V is TRBV20-1 and J is TRBJ1-1; D unclear. Germline values: CDR1 DFQATT, CDR2 SNEGSKA (reference sequence). The CDR3 consists of 12 residues. CDR3 DNA sequence: TGCAGTGCTAGACCCCCCGAGGGTAAAGCTCTCTTT. Translation gives CSARPPEGKALF.

This chain joins TRBV6-2 or TRBV6-3 and TRBJ2-5, with 12 nucleotides matching TRBD2. CDR1 and CDR2 (germline): MNHEY, SVGEGT. The CDR3 totals 15 residues. CDR3 DNA sequence: TGTGTTAGCAGTTGCGGACTAGCGGGAAGAGAGACCCAGTACTTC. Protein: CVSSCGLAGRETQYF.

This clonotype showed up many times. The chain recombines TRBV4-2 with TRBJ1-2, with D tentatively TRBD1 (5 bases). CDR1 is LGHNA and CDR2 is YNFKEQ in the germline V gene. The CDR3 sequence is 16 residues long. Trimming left V 4 bases short and J 3 bases short, with 18 bases between. The CDR3 loop is CASSPTYRGYDYGYTF. The CDR3 DNA reads TGTGCCAGCAGCCCCACGTACCGGGGCTATGACTATGGCTACACCTTC.

On this clonotype: At one boundary the junction diverges from the germline segment, which might be a read error. The chain employs TRBV11-2 and TRBJ1-1; no definite D call. CDR3 length: 14 amino acids. The germline V gene encodes CDR1 SGHAT and CDR2 FQNNGV. The CDR3, as DNA: TGTGCCAGCAGCTTAGTCGGGAGGGCTACTGAAGCCTTCTTT. Translated, it gives CASSLVGRATEAFF.

About this clonotype: Just one base apart from a much larger clone, this may be a read error. This sequence joins TRBV6-5 and TRBJ2-6; D gene ambiguous. Germline values: CDR1 MNHEY, CDR2 SVGAGI. The CDR3 has 15 amino acids. Trimming left V 6 bases short and J 4 bases short, with 13 bases between. The CDR3 spells CASSPRLSGANVLTF. The DNA for the CDR3 is TGTGCCAGCAGCCCGAGGCTTTCAGGGGCCAACGTCCTGACTTTC.

Concerning this clonotype: A read error may account for a junction end that differs from germline. The CDR3 region is CNARDRGSPANTGELFF. The CDR3 DNA reads as TGCAATGCTAGAGATCGAGGCAGCCCTGCGAACACAGGGGAGCTGTTTTTT. V usage is TRBV20-1 and J usage is TRBJ2-2; no firm D call. The CDR3 consists of 17 residues. CDR1 and CDR2 (germline): DFQATT, SNEGSKA (reference sequence).

CDR3 nucleotides: TGTGCCAGCAGCTTACCAGCGGGAGGAGGCACCGGGGAGCTGTTTTTT. It specifies CASSLPAGGGTGELFF. This sequence joins TRBV7-8 and TRBJ2-2; the match to TRBD2 covers 9 bases. V lost 2 bases to trimming and J lost 4 bases; unmatched junction nucleotides: 5. The CDR3 extends over 16 amino acids. Germline values: CDR1 SGHVS, CDR2 FQNEAQ. Together with reference TRBV7-8 and TRBJ2-2, the CDR3 gives the full variable domain: GAGVSQSPRYKVAKRGQDVALRCDPISGHVSLFWYQQALGQGPEFLTYFQNEAQLDKSGLPSDRFFAERPEGSVSTLKIQRTQQEDSAVYLCASSLPAGGGTGELFFGEGSRLTVL.